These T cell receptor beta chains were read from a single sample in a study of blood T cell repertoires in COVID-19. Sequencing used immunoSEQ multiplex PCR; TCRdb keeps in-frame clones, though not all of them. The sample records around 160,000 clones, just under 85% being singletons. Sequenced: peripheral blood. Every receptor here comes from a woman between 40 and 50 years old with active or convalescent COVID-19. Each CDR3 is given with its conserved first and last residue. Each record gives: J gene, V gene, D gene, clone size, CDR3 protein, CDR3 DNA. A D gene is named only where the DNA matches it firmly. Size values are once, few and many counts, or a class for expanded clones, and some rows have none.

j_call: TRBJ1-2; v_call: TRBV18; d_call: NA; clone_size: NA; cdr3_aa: CASSTYSQATIGYGYTF; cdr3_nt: TGTGCCAGCTCCACATACTCCCAGGCGACCATCGGCTATGGCTACACCTTC
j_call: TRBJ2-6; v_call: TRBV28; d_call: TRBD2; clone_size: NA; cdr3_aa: CASTRGGAGSRSGANVLTF; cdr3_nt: TGTGCCAGCACCCGGGGGGGGGCAGGTTCTCGCTCTGGGGCCAACGTCCTGACTTTC
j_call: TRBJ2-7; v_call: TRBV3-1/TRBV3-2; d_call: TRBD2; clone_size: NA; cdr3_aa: CASSQGPGLAGDEQYF; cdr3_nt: TGTGCCAGCAGCCAGGGCCCGGGACTAGCGGGAGACGAGCAGTACTTC
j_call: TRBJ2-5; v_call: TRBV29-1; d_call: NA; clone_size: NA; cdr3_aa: CSVAPGTAGGTQYF; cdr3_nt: TGCAGCGTCGCACCTGGGACCGCCGGGGGGACCCAGTACTTC
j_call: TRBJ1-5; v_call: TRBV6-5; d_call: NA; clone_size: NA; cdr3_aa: CASSYQAYQPQHF; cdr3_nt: TGTGCCAGCAGTTATCAGGCTTATCAGCCCCAGCATTTT
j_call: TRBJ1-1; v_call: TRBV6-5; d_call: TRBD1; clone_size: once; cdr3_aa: CASTTDRGYTEAFF; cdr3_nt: TGTGCCAGCACCACGGACAGGGGGTACACTGAAGCTTTCTTT
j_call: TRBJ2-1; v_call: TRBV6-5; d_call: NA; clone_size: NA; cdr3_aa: CASSYSNTHNEQFF; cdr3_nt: TGTGCCAGCAGTTACTCGAACACGCACAATGAGCAGTTCTTC
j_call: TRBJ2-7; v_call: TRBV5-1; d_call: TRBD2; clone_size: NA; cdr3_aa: CASNFFSGGLDYEQYF; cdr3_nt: TGCGCCAGCAACTTTTTTAGCGGGGGCCTCGACTACGAGCAGTACTTC
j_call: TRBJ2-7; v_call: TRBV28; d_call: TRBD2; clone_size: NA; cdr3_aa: CASSPLGGGSYEQYF; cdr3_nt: TGTGCCAGCAGCCCGTTGGGGGGGGGCTCCTACGAGCAGTACTTC
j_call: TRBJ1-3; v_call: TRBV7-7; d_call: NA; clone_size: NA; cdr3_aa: CASSLGAGHGNTIYF; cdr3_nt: TGTGCCAGCAGCTTAGGAGCAGGGCACGGAAACACCATATATTTT
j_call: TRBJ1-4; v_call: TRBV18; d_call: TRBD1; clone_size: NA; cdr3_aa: CASSANAAGGTTNEKLFF; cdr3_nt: TGTGCCAGCTCAGCGAACGCGGCAGGGGGCACAACTAATGAAAAACTGTTTTTT
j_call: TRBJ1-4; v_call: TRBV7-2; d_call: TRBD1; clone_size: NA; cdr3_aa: CASSQGQGGEKLFF; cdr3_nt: TGTGCCAGCAGCCAAGGACAGGGCGGAGAAAAACTGTTTTTT
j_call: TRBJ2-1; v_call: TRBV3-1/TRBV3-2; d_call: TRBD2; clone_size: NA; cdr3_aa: CASSQRGGTSGTSNYNEQFF; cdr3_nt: TGTGCCAGCAGCCAAAGGGGGGGGACTAGCGGGACTTCTAACTACAATGAGCAGTTCTTC
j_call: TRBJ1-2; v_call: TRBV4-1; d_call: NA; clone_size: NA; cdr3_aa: CASSQVAKDRSLYTF; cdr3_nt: TGCGCCAGCAGCCAAGTTGCTAAAGACAGGTCGCTCTACACCTTC
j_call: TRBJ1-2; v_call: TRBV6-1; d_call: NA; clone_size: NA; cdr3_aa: CASSEGWGQSSYGYTF; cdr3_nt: TGTGCCAGCAGTGAAGGATGGGGGCAATCGAGCTATGGCTACACCTTC
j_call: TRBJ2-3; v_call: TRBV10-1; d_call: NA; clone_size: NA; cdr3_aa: CASSEALSTDTQYF; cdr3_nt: TGCGCCAGCAGTGAGGCGCTTAGCACAGATACGCAGTATTTT
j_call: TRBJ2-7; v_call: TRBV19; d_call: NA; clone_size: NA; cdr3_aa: CASSTLRQASTYEQYF; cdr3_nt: TGTGCCAGTAGTACTCTTCGACAGGCCTCCACCTACGAGCAGTACTTC
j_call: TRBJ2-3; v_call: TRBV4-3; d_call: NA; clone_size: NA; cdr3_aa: CASSQGSGPRDTQYF; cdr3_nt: TGCGCCAGCAGCCAAGGAAGCGGACCCAGAGATACGCAGTATTTT
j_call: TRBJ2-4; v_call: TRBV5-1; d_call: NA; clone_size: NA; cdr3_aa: CASTPPVGDKNIQYF; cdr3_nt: TGCGCCAGCACCCCCCCGGTAGGGGACAAAAACATTCAGTACTTC
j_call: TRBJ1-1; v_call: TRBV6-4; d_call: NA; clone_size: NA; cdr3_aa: CASSDGGGRAFF; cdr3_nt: TGTGCCAGCAGTGACGGTGGAGGGCGGGCTTTCTTT
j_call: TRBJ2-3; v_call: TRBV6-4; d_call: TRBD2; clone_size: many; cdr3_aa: CASSLRGGTDTQYF; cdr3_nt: TGTGCCAGCAGCCTGCGGGGGGGCACAGATACGCAGTATTTT
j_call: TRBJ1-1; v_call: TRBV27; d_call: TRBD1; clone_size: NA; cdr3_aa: CASGQGRGNTEAFF; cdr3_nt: TGTGCCAGCGGACAGGGTCGGGGGAACACTGAAGCTTTCTTT
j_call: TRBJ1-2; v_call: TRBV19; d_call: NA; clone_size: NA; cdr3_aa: CASRDNPSYGYTF; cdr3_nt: TGTGCCAGCCGGGACAACCCTTCCTATGGCTACACCTTC
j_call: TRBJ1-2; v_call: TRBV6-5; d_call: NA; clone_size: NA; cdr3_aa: CATEGGYGYTF; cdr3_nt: TGTGCCACCGAAGGCGGTTATGGCTACACCTTC
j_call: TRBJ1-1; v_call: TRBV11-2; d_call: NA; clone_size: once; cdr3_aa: CASSLGAGANTEAFF; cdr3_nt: TGTGCCAGCAGCTTAGGGGCAGGGGCGAACACTGAAGCTTTCTTT
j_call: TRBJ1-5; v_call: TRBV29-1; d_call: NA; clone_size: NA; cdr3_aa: CSVEGAGKYQPQHF; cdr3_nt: TGCAGCGTTGAGGGGGCAGGGAAGTATCAGCCCCAGCATTTT
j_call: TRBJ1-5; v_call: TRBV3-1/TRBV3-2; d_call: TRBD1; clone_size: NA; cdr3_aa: CASSHSARTGGNQPQHF; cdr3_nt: TGTGCCAGCAGCCATTCCGCCCGGACAGGGGGGAATCAGCCCCAGCATTTT
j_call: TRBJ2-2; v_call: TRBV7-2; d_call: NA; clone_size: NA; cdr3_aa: CASSLAPRAGELFF; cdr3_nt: TGTGCCAGCAGCTTAGCGCCGAGAGCCGGGGAGCTGTTTTTT
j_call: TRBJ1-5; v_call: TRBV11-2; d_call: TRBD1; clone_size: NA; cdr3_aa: CASSRTPQGEPQHF; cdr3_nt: TGTGCCAGCAGCCGGACCCCACAGGGGGAGCCCCAGCATTTT
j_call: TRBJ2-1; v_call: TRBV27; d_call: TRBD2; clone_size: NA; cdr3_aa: CASSSYGLGAIDNEQFF; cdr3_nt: TGTGCCAGCAGTTCCTACGGACTAGGAGCAATCGACAATGAGCAGTTCTTC
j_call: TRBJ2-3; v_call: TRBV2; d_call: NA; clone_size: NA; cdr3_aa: CASIRDRADTQYF; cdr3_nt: TGTGCCAGCATCAGGGATCGGGCAGATACGCAGTATTTT
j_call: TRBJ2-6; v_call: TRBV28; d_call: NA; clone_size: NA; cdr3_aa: CPRPRDWGAASGANVLTF; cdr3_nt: TGTCCCCGCCCCCGGGACTGGGGCGCGGCCTCTGGGGCCAACGTCCTGACTTTC
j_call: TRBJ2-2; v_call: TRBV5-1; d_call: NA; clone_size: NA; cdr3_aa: CASSFEGTNTGELFF; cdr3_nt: TGCGCCAGCAGCTTCGAGGGTACGAACACCGGGGAGCTGTTTTTT
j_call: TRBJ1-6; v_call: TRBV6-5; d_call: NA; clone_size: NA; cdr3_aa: CASSLSQGNNSPLHF; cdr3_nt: TGTGCCAGCAGCCTATCACAGGGTAATAATTCACCCCTCCACTTT
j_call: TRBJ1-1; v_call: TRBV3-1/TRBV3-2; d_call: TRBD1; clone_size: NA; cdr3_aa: CASSPRDRKNTEAFF; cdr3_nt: TGTGCCAGCAGCCCTCGGGACAGGAAGAACACTGAAGCTTTCTTT
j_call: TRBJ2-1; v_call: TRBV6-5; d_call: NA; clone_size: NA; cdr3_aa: CASSYWGGEQFF; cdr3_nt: TGTGCCAGCAGTTATTGGGGGGGCGAGCAGTTCTTC
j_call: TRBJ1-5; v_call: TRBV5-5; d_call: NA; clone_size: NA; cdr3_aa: CASSLSVNQPQHF; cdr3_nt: TGTGCCAGCAGCTTGTCCGTGAATCAGCCCCAGCATTTT
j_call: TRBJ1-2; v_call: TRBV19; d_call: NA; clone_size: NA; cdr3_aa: CASSIQMGYTF; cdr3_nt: TGTGCCAGTAGTATCCAGATGGGCTACACCTTC
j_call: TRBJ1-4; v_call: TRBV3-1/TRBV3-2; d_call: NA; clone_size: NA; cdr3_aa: CASSQGRNPNEKLFF; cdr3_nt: TGTGCCAGCAGCCAAGGGAGAAATCCTAATGAAAAACTGTTTTTT
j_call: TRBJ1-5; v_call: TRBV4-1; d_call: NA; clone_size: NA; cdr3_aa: CASSKSGTAIEPQHF; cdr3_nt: TGCGCCAGCAGCAAAAGCGGGACCGCGATCGAGCCCCAGCATTTT